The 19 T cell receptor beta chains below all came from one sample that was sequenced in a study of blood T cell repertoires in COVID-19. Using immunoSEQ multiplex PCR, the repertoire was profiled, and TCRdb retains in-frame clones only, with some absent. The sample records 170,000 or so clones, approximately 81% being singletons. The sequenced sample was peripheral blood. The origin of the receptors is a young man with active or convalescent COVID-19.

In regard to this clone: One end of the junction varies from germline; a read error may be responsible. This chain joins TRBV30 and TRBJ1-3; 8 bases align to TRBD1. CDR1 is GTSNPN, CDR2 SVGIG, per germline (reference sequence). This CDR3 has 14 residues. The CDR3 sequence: CAGRQGNSGNTIYF. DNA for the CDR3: TGTGCCGGGAGACAGGGGAACTCTGGAAACACCATATATTTT.

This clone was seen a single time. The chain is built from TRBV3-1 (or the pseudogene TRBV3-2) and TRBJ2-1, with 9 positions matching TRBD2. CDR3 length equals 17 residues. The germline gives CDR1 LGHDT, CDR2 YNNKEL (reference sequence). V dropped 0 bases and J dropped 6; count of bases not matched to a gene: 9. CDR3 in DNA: TGTGCCAGCAGCCAAGAAGCCCTAGCGGGATTCCGCAATGAGCAGTTCTTC. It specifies CASSQEALAGFRNEQFF.

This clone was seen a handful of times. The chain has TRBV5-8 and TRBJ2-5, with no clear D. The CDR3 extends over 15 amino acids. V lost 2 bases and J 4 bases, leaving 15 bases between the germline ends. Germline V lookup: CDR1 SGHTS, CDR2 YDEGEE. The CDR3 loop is CASSLAITKAETQYF. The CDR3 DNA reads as TGTGCCAGCAGCTTAGCGATTACTAAGGCAGAGACCCAGTACTTC. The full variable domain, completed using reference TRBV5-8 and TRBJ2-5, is EAGVTQSPTHLIKTRGQQATLRCSPISGHTSVYWYQQALGLGLQFLLWYDEGEERNRGNFPPRFSGRQFPNYSSELNVNALELEDSALYLCASSLAITKAETQYFGPGTRLLVL.

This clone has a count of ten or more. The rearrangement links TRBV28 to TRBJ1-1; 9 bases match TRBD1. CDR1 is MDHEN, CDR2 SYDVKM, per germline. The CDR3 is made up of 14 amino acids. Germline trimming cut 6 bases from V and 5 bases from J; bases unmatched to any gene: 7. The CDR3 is CASSTTGGETEAFF. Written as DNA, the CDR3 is TGTGCCAGCAGCACGACAGGGGGGGAGACTGAAGCTTTCTTT.

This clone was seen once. This chain's CDR3 is CASTRRGMNTEAFF. For the CDR3, the DNA is TGTGCCAGTACAAGAAGGGGGATGAACACTGAAGCTTTCTTT. The chain joins TRBV19 to TRBJ1-1; D is possibly TRBD1 (6 bases). The CDR3 has 14 amino acids. Germline V gives CDR1 LNHDA, CDR2 SQIVND (reference sequence). The germline V and J ends were trimmed by 7 bases and 0 bases, with 12 bases remaining between them.

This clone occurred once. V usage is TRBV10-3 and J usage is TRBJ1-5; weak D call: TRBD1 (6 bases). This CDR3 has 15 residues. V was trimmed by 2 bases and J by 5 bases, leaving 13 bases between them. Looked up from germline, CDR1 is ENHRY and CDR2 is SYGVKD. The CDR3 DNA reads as TGTGCCATCAGTGAGGGACCACAGGGTTATCAGCCCCAGCATTTT. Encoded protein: CAISEGPQGYQPQHF.

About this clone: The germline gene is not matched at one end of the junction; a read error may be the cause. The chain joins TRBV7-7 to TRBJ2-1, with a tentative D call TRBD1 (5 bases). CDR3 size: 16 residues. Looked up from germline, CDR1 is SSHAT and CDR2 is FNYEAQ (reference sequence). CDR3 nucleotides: TGTGCTAGCAGCCCCTCCCGGCAGGGCCTCTGGAATGAGCAGTTCTTC. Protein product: CASSPSRQGLWNEQFF.

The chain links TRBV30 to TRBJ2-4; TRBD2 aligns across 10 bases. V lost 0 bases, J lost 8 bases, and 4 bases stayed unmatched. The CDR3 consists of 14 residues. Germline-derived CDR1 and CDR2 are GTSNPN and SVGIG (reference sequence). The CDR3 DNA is TGTGCCTGGAGTGTAGCGGGAGGGCCTGACATTCAGTACTTC. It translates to CAWSVAGGPDIQYF.

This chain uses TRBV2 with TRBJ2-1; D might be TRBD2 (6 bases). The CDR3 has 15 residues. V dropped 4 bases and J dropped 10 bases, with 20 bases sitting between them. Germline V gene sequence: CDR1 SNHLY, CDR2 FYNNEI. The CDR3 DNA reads TGTGCCAGCAGTGGGACTATGTTGGCACTAGCCGAGCAGTTCTTC. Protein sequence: CASSGTMLALAEQFF. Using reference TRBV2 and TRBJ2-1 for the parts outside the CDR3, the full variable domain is EPEVTQTPSHQVTQMGQEVILRCVPISNHLYFYWYRQILGQKVEFLVSFYNNEISEKSEIFDDQFSVERPDGSNFTLKIRSTKLEDSAMYFCASSGTMLALAEQFFGPGTRLTVL.

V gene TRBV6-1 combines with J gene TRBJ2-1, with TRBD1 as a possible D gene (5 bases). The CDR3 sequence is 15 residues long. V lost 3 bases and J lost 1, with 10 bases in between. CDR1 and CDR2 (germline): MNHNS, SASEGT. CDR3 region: CASSDTGSSYNEQFF. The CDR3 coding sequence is TGTGCCAGCAGTGATACAGGTAGTTCCTACAATGAGCAGTTCTTC.

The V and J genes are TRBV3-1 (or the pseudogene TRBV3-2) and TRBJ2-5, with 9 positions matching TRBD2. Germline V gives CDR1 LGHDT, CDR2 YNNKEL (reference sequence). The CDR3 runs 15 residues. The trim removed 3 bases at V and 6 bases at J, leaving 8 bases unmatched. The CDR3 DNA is TGTGCCAGCAGCCACGGCGGGGGGGCCGGGAAGACCCAGTACTTC. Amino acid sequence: CASSHGGGAGKTQYF.

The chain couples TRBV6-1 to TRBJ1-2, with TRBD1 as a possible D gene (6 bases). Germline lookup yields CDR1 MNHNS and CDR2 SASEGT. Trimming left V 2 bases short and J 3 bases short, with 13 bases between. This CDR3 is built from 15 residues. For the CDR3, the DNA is TGTGCCAGCAGTGAATTTAGGAGGACAGACTATGGCTACACCTTC. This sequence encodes CASSEFRRTDYGYTF.

CDR3 DNA sequence: TGTGCCAGCGCTCGTCCGGGGTTGGACTATGGCTACACCTTC. As protein: CASARPGLDYGYTF. The chain links TRBV6-5 to TRBJ1-2; the D is unclear. CDR3 size: 14 residues. V was trimmed by 8 bases and J by 3 bases, leaving 16 bases between them. CDR1 and CDR2 from the germline V gene are MNHEY and SVGAGI.

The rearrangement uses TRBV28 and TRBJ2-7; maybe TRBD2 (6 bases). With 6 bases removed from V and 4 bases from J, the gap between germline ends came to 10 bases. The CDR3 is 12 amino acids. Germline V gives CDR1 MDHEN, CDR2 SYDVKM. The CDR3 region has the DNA TGTGCCAGCAGAACCGCGGGATACGAGCAGTACTTC. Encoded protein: CASRTAGYEQYF.

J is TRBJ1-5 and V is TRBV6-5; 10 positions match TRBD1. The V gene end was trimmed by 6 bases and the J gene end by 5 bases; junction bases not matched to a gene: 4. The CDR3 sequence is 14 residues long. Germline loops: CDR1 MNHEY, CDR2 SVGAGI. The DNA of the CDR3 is TGTGCCAGCAGCCGGGACAGGGGTGATCAGCCCCAGCATTTT. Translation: CASSRDRGDQPQHF.

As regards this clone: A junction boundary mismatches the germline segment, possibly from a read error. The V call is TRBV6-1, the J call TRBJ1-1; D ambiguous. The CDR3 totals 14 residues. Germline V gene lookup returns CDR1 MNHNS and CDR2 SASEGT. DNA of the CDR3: TGTGCCAGCAGCGAAGACGGTCTGAACACTGAAGCTTTCTTT. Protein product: CASSEDGLNTEAFF.

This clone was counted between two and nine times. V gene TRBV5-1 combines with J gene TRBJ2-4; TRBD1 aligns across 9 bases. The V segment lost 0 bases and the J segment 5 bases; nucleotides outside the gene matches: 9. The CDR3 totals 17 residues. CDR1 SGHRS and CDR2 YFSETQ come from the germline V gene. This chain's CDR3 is CASSLAPGTGLENIQYF. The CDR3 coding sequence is TGCGCCAGCAGCTTGGCCCCAGGGACAGGGTTGGAAAACATTCAGTACTTC.

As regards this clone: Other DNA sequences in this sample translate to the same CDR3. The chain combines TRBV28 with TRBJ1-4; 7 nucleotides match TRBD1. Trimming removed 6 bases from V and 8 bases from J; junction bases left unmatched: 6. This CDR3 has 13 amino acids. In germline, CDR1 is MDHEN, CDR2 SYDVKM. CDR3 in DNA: TGTGCCAGCAGCCTAGACAGGGTCGAAAAACTGTTTTTT. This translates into CASSLDRVEKLFF.

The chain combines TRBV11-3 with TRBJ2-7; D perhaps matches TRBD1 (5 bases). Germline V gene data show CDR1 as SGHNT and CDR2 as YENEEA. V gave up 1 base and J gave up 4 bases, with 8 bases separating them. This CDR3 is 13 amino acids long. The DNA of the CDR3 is TGTGCCAGCAGCTTAGTCCCAGGGTACGAGCAGTACTTC. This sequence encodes CASSLVPGYEQYF.